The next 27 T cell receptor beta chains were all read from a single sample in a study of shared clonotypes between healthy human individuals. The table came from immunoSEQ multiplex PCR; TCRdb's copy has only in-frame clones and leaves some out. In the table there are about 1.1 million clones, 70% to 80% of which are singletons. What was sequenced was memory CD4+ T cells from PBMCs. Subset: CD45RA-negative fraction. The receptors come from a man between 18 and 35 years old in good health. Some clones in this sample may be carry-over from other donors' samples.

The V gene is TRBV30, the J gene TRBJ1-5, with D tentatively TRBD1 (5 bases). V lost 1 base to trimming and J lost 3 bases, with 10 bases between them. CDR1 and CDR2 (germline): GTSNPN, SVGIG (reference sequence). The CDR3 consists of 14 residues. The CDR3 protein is CAWSGGGSNQPQHF. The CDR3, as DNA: TGTGCCTGGAGTGGCGGGGGGTCCAATCAGCCCCAGCATTTT.

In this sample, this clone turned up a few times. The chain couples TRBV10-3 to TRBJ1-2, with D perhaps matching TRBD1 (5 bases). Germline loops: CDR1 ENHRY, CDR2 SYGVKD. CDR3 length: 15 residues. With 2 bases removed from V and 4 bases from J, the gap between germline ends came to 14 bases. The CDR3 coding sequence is TGTGCCATCAGTGAGACGGGGCCTCTAGGCTATGGCTACACCTTC. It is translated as CAISETGPLGYGYTF.

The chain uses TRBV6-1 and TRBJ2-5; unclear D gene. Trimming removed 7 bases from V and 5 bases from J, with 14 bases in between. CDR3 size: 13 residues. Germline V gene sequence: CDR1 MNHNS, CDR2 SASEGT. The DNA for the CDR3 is TGTGCCAGCAAAGGAACTGGCGTGGAGACCCAGTACTTC. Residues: CASKGTGVETQYF.

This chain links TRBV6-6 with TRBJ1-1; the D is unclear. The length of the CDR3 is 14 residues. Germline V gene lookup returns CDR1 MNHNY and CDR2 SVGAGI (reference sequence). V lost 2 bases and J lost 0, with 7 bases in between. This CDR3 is CASSYTAVNTEAFF. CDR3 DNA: TGTGCCAGCAGTTACACCGCAGTGAACACTGAAGCTTTCTTT.

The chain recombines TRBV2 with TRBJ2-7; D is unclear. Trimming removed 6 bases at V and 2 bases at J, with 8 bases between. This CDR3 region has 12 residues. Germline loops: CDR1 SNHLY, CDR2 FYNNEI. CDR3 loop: CASSYSTYEQYF. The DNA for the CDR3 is TGTGCCAGCAGCTACAGTACCTACGAGCAGTACTTC.

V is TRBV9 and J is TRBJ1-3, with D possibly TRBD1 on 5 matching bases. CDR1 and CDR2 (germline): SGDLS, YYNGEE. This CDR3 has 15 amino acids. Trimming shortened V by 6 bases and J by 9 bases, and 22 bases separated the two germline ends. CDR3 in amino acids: CASTEAPGRRGTIYF. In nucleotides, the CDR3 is TGTGCCAGCACTGAGGCTCCGGGGCGGCGAGGCACCATATATTTT.

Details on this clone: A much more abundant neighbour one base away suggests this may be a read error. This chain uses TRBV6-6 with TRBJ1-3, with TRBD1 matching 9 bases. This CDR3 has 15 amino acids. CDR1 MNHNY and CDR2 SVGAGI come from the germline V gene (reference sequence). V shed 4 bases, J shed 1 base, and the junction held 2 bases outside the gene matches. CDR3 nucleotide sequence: TGTGCCAGCAGTTGGGACAGGGTTTCTGGAAACACCATATATTTT. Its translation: CASSWDRVSGNTIYF.

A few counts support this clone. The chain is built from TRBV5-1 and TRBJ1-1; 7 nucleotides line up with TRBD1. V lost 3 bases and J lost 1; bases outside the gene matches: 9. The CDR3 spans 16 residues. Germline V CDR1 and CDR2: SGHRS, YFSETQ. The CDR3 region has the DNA TGCGCCAGCAGCTCGGGACAGACCAGGGGGAACACTGAAGCTTTCTTT. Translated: CASSSGQTRGNTEAFF.

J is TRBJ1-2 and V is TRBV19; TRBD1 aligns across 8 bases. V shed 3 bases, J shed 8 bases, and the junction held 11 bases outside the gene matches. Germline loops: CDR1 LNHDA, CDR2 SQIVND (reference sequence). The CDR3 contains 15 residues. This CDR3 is CASSIPRQGKEGYTF. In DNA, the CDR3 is TGTGCCAGTAGTATCCCCCGACAGGGGAAGGAGGGCTACACCTTC. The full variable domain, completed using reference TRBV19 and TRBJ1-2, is DGGITQSPKYLFRKEGQNVTLSCEQNLNHDAMYWYRQDPGQGLRLIYYSQIVNDFQKGDIAEGYSVSREKKESFPLTVTSAQKNPTAFYLCASSIPRQGKEGYTFGSGTRLTVV.

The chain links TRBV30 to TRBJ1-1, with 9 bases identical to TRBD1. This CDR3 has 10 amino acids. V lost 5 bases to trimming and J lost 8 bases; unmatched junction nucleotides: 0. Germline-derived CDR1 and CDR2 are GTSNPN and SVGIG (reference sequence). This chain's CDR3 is CAWGTGEAFF. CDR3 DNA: TGTGCCTGGGGGACAGGGGAAGCTTTCTTT.

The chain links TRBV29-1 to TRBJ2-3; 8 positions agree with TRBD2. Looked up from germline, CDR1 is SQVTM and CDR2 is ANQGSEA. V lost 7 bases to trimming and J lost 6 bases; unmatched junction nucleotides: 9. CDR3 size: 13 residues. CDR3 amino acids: CSAERAGGDTQYF. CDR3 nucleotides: TGCAGCGCCGAACGGGCGGGGGGTGATACGCAGTATTTT.

Written as DNA, the CDR3 is TGTGCCAGCAGCTTAGGGTCCTACGGGAGTGCGGCCGATACGCAGTATTTT. It translates to CASSLGSYGSAADTQYF. The chain employs TRBV11-2 and TRBJ2-3; TRBD2 is a possible D gene (6 bases). Trimming removed 1 base from V and 6 bases from J, with 20 bases in between. Germline V gene sequence: CDR1 SGHAT, CDR2 FQNNGV. The CDR3 spans 17 residues.

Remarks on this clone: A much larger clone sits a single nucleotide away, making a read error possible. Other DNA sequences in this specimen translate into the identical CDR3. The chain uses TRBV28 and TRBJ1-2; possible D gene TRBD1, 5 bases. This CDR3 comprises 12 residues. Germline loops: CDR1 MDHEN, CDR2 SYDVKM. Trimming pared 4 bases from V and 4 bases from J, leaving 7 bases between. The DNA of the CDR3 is TGTGCCAGCAGTTCAGACAGCTATGGCTACACCTTC. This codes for CASSSDSYGYTF.

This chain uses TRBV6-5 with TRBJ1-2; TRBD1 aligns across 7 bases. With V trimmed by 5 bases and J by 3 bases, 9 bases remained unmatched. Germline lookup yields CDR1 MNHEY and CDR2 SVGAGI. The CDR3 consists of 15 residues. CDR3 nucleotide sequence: TGTGCCAGCAGTACGCGGGACAGAGGATACTATGGCTACACCTTC. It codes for CASSTRDRGYYGYTF.

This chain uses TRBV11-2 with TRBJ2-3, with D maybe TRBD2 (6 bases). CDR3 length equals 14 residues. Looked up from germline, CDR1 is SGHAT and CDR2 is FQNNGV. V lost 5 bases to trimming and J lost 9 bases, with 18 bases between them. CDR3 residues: CASSPSRARGTQYF. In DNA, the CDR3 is TGTGCCAGCAGCCCGTCGCGGGCCCGGGGGACGCAGTATTTT.

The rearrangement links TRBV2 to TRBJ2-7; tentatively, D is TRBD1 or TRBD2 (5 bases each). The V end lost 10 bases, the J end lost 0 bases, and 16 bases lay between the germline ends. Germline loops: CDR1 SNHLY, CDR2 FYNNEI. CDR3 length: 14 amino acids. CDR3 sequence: CATTWDLLSYEQYF. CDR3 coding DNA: TGTGCCACCACATGGGACCTGCTCTCCTACGAGCAGTACTTC.

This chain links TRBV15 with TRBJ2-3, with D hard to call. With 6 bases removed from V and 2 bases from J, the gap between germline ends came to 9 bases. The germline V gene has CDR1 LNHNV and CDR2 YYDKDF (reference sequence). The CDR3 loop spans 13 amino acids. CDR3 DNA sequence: TGTGCCACCAGTCTGGAAAACACAGATACGCAGTATTTT. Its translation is CATSLENTDTQYF. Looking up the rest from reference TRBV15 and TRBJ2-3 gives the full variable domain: DAMVIQNPRYQVTQFGKPVTLSCSQTLNHNVMYWYQQKSSQAPKLLFHYYDKDFNNEADTPDNFQSRRPNTSFCFLDIRSPGLGDTAMYLCATSLENTDTQYFGPGTRLTVL.

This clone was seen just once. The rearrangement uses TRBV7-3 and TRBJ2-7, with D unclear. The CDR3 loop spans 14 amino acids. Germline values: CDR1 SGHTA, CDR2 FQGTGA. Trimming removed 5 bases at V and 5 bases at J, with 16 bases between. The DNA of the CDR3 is TGTGCCAGCAGCCTATCCCGGGCGAACGACGAGCAGTACTTC. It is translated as CASSLSRANDEQYF.

The CDR3 nucleotides are TGTGCCAGCAGTTTCGTTCCTAACTATGGCTACACCTTC. Residues: CASSFVPNYGYTF. The chain recombines TRBV2 with TRBJ1-2; the D is unclear. The V gene's germline CDR1 is SNHLY and CDR2 FYNNEI. The CDR3 length is 13 residues. Trimming removed 5 bases from V and 0 bases from J, with 7 bases in between.

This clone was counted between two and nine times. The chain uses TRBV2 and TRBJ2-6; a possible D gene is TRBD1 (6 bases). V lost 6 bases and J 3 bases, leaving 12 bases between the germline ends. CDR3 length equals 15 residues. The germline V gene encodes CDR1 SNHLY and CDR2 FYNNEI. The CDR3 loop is CASRTDRLGANVLTF. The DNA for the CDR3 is TGTGCCAGCAGAACAGACAGGCTTGGGGCCAACGTCCTGACTTTC.

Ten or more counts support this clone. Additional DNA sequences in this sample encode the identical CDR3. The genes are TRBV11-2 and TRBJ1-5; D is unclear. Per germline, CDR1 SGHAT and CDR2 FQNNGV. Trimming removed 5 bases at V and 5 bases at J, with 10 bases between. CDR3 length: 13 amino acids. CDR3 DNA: TGTGCCAGCAGCCCTGACGGTGATCAGCCCCAGCATTTT. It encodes CASSPDGDQPQHF.

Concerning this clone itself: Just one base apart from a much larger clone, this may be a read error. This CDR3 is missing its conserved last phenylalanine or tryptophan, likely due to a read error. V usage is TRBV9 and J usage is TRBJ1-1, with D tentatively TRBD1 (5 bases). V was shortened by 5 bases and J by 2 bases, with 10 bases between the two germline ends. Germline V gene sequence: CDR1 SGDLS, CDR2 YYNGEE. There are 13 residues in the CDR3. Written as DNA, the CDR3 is TGTGCCAGCAGTCGGGACCGAAACACTGAAGCTTTCCTT. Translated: CASSRDRNTEAFL.

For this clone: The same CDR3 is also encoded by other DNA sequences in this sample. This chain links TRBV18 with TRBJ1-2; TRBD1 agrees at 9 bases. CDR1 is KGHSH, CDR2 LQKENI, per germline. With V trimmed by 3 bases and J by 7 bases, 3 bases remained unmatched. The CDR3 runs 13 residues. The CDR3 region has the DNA TGTGCCAGCTCACCGGGACAGGGAGGTGGCTACACCTTC. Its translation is CASSPGQGGGYTF.

As DNA, the CDR3 is TGTGCCAGCAGTGGCCGGCCGAACACTGAAGCTTTCTTT. Encoded protein: CASSGRPNTEAFF. This chain links TRBV2 with TRBJ1-1; no definite D call. The CDR3 totals 13 residues. The ends were cut back, 4 bases at V and 1 base at J, with 7 bases in the middle. The germline CDR1 and CDR2 sequences are SNHLY and FYNNEI.

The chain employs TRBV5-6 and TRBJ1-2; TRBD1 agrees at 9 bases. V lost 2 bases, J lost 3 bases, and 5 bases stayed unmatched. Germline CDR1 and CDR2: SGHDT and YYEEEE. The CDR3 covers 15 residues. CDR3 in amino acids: CASSFLGDRDYGYTF. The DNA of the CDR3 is TGTGCCAGCAGCTTCTTAGGGGACAGGGACTATGGCTACACCTTC.

The CDR3 sequence: CASSLAGGGETQYF. Written as DNA, the CDR3 is TGTGCCAGCAGCTTAGCAGGGGGTGGTGAGACCCAGTACTTC. The chain uses TRBV11-1 and TRBJ2-5; tentatively, D is TRBD1 (6 bases). CDR1 is SGHAT and CDR2 is FQDESV in the germline V gene (reference sequence). CDR3 length: 14 amino acids. Trimming removed 0 bases from V and 5 bases from J, with 10 bases in between.

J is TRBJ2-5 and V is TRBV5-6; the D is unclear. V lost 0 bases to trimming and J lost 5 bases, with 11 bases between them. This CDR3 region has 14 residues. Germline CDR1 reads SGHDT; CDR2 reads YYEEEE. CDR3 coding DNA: TGTGCCAGCAGCTTGGGTGTCGACGTGGAGACCCAGTACTTC. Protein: CASSLGVDVETQYF.